This T cell receptor (beta chain) was observed in a study of a mutant IDH1 vaccine in newly diagnosed glioma. Study-level background: Those enrolled had earlier been treated with radiotherapy, temozolomide, or both, mostly both.

Time point reported: week 35, safety follow-up. Doses consisted of 300 ug of mutant IDH1 20-mer peptide each, paired with topical imiquimod. Eight vaccine doses were administered to patients at weeks 1, 3, 5, 7, 11, 15, 19 and 23. With regard to this clone: Its antigen is still unknown.

Points from the study as a whole: There seemed to be no relation between pseudoprogression and changes in top peripheral T cell clonotypes.

The assay was immunoSEQ multiplex PCR, and TCRdb's table has in-frame clones only and misses some. The sample shows over 65,000 clones, 84% of them seen only once. In germline, CDR1 is LGHNA, CDR2 YNFKEQ. Trimming at V came to 1 base and at J to 4 bases, leaving 9 bases not matched to a gene. CDR3 length: 17 residues. The chain joins TRBV4-2 to TRBJ2-1; 8 bases are a match to TRBD1. The sample was PBMCs, taken from a glioma patient whose treatment included an IDH1 peptide vaccine. This receptor was identified in a man aged 18-30 years with glioma. CDR3 nucleotides: TGTGCCAGCAGCCAAGCCCTAGACAGGGGTTTTTACAATGAGCAGTTCTTC. This translates into CASSQALDRGFYNEQFF.